The present TCR beta chain was sequenced within a study of T cells in Graves' hyperthyroidism and ophthalmopathy. The CDR3 is made up of 14 amino acids. From germline, CDR1 is SNHLY and CDR2 FYNNEI. Trimming stripped 6 bases from V and 1 base from J, with 13 bases between. RNA transcripts served as the template for amplifying TCR beta CDR3 regions. First-round RT-PCR of the TCR CDR3 relied on the HTBI primer set. Each CDR3 protein is one row after TCRdb ran MiXCR on the multiplex PCR reads. This table holds around 720,000 distinct CDR3 sequences, roughly a third found once. The chain joins TRBV2 to TRBJ2-7, with D possibly TRBD1 on 6 matching bases. Sequencing was done on a sample of blood. The receptor was derived from a woman between 40 and 50 years old with Graves' hyperthyroidism. The CDR3 loop is CASRPRTVSYEQYF. For the CDR3, the DNA is TGTGCCAGCAGACCCCGGACAGTTTCCTACGAGCAGTACTTC.